This T cell receptor (beta chain) was retrieved from a study of blood T cell repertoires in COVID-19. Study-level background: Acute and convalescent COVID-19 specimens originated in the United States, Italy and Spain. PBMCs, B-cell-depleted T cells, or T cells provided the cDNA or gDNA that made up the material.

The CDR3 sequence is 13 residues long. Germline V gene lookup returns CDR1 LGHNA and CDR2 YSLEER. Trimming removed 4 bases at V and 3 bases at J, with 6 bases between. Under the authors' procedure: Amplification of reference gene primers provided the estimated nucleated cell counts. Profiling relied on immunoSEQ multiplex PCR, and the TCRdb table lists in-frame clones only, not all of them. That table supplies the V and J calls and clone size; D and trimming were determined from the DNA. The sample lists around 250,000 clones, roughly 80% occurring once. The source material was peripheral blood. The gene calls are TRBV4-3 and TRBJ2-2; D gene unclear. This TCR came from a young woman with acute or convalescent COVID-19. This CDR3 reads CASSPLYTGELFF. CDR3 in DNA: TGCGCCAGCAGCCCACTGTACACCGGGGAGCTGTTTTTT.